The 24 T cell receptor beta chains below come from one sample, sequenced in a study of shared clonotypes between healthy human individuals. The assay was immunoSEQ multiplex PCR, and TCRdb's table has in-frame clones only and misses some. The sample lists approximately 2.5 million clones; around nine tenths were seen once. The sample consisted of naive CD4+ T cells sorted from blood. Subset: CD45RA+ positively selected. These receptors were taken from a young man in good health.

This clone is a singleton in its sample. The rearrangement joins TRBV28 to TRBJ1-5; 8 bases are shared with TRBD1. Looked up from germline, CDR1 is MDHEN and CDR2 is SYDVKM. With 6 bases clipped from V and 7 bases from J, the junction kept 11 bases outside the gene matches. This CDR3 has 15 amino acids. The CDR3 loop is CASSTLGTGSQPQHF. The CDR3 DNA reads as TGTGCCAGCAGCACCCTGGGGACAGGCAGCCAGCCCCAGCATTTT.

The chain links TRBV11-3 to TRBJ2-2, with D maybe TRBD2 (6 bases). This CDR3 is 17 amino acids long. V was shortened by 5 bases and J by 5 bases, with 21 bases between the two germline ends. CDR1 and CDR2 (germline): SGHNT, YENEEA. The DNA of the CDR3 is TGTGCCAGCAGCCTACCCCTCGGTAGTGGGGGGACCGGGGAGCTGTTTTTT. Translation: CASSLPLGSGGTGELFF.

The chain links TRBV10-2 to TRBJ1-4; D is possibly TRBD1 (6 bases). The CDR3 has 16 amino acids. The germline CDR1 and CDR2 sequences are WSHSY and SAAADI. V was trimmed by 0 bases and J by 6 bases, leaving 14 bases between them. The CDR3 DNA sequence: TGCGCCAGCAGTGAGTCGTGGGGTCCAGGGGATGAAAAACTGTTTTTT. It encodes CASSESWGPGDEKLFF.

The J gene is TRBJ1-6, the V gene TRBV27; TRBD1 matches at 9 bases. J was trimmed by 9 bases and V by 5 bases; bases with no gene match: 14. Per the germline V gene, CDR1 is MNHEY and CDR2 is SMNVEV (reference sequence). CDR3 length: 17 amino acids. The CDR3 DNA reads TGTGCCAGCAGTCGTAACACCGCGGGACAGGGATTTTCACCCCTCCACTTT. Its protein is CASSRNTAGQGFSPLHF.

This chain uses TRBV6-1 with TRBJ1-2, with D tentatively TRBD1 (5 bases). The CDR3 contains 14 residues. CDR1 is MNHNS and CDR2 is SASEGT in the germline V gene. The V end was cut by 3 bases, the J end by 4 bases, with 12 bases between. CDR3 in amino acids: CASSERGAIYGYTF. The CDR3 bases are TGTGCCAGCAGTGAGAGAGGGGCCATCTATGGCTACACCTTC.

The chain carries TRBV6-1 and TRBJ1-1, with 9 bases fitting TRBD1. The germline V gene has CDR1 MNHNS and CDR2 SASEGT. The CDR3 runs to 14 residues. V lost 4 bases and J lost 5; bases outside the gene matches: 5. CDR3 DNA: TGTGCCAGCAGTGCCGGGACAGGGAAAACTGAAGCTTTCTTT. It translates to CASSAGTGKTEAFF.

Turning to this clone: Other DNA sequences in the sample encode the same CDR3. This chain joins TRBV5-6 and TRBJ2-3; the match to TRBD2 covers 14 bases. Germline assignment: CDR1 SGHDT and CDR2 YYEEEE. V trimming: 0 bases; J trimming: 3 bases; junction bases outside the gene matches: 0. This CDR3 contains 16 residues. CDR3 bases: TGTGCCAGCAGCTTGGGACTAGCGGGAGGGACAGATACGCAGTATTTT. Its translation: CASSLGLAGGTDTQYF.

This chain connects TRBV6-1 to TRBJ2-3, with D possibly TRBD1 on 6 matching bases. Trimming cost V 4 bases and J 1 base, with 18 bases left between them. Per germline, CDR1 MNHNS and CDR2 SASEGT. CDR3 length equals 17 residues. The CDR3 nucleotides are TGTGCCAGCAGTGTAACCGGGACACGAGCCCGCACAGATACGCAGTATTTT. It encodes CASSVTGTRARTDTQYF.

The J gene is TRBJ2-1, the V gene TRBV19; weak D call: TRBD1 (6 bases). V lost 6 bases and J 2 bases, leaving 14 bases between the germline ends. The germline CDR1 and CDR2 sequences are LNHDA and SQIVND (reference sequence). CDR3 length equals 15 residues. The CDR3 DNA sequence: TGTGCCAGTAGGGGACGGACAGTACCCTACAATGAGCAGTTCTTC. Its protein is CASRGRTVPYNEQFF.

This chain links TRBV5-5 with TRBJ1-1, with no clear D. Trimming cost V 0 bases and J 3 bases, with 15 bases left between them. The CDR3 loop spans 16 amino acids. From germline, CDR1 is SGHKS and CDR2 YYEKEE (reference sequence). The CDR3 coding sequence is TGTGCCAGCAGCTTGGGCGGAACGAGGGCTGACACTGAAGCTTTCTTT. This encodes CASSLGGTRADTEAFF.

The chain recombines TRBV5-1 with TRBJ2-7; 9 bases fit TRBD1. Trimming took 6 bases from V and 5 from J; bases not matched to a gene: 12. The CDR3 loop spans 15 amino acids. The germline V gene encodes CDR1 SGHRS and CDR2 YFSETQ. The CDR3 sequence: CASTPLGTGYNEQYF. DNA for the CDR3: TGCGCCAGCACCCCTTTGGGGACAGGGTATAACGAGCAGTACTTC.

This sequence joins TRBV7-9 and TRBJ1-3, with TRBD1 as a possible D gene (5 bases). Trimming shortened V by 2 bases and J by 0 bases, and 14 bases separated the two germline ends. The V gene's germline CDR1 is SEHNR and CDR2 FQNEAQ (reference sequence). This CDR3 is built from 17 residues. The CDR3 loop reads CASSLSRDANSGNTIYF. DNA for the CDR3: TGTGCCAGCAGCTTATCTCGGGACGCGAACTCTGGAAACACCATATATTTT.

This chain joins TRBV19 and TRBJ1-5; TRBD1 agrees at 8 bases. V trimming: 4 bases; J trimming: 1 base; junction bases outside the gene matches: 6. This CDR3 region has 16 residues. The germline V gene encodes CDR1 LNHDA and CDR2 SQIVND (reference sequence). The DNA of the CDR3 is TGTGCCAGTAGTACCCGACAGGGGTCCAGCAATCAGCCCCAGCATTTT. Its protein is CASSTRQGSSNQPQHF.

The V call is TRBV30, the J call TRBJ1-6, with D unclear. Per the germline V gene, CDR1 is GTSNPN and CDR2 is SVGIG (reference sequence). V lost 1 base to trimming and J lost 0 bases, with 13 bases between them. The CDR3 runs to 17 residues. The CDR3 protein is CAWSAGKMSSYNSPLHF. CDR3 DNA sequence: TGTGCCTGGAGTGCGGGAAAGATGAGCTCCTATAATTCACCCCTCCACTTT.

This rearrangement joins TRBV19 to TRBJ2-7; 9 nucleotides line up with TRBD1. CDR1 is LNHDA and CDR2 is SQIVND in the germline V gene (reference sequence). V dropped 7 bases and J dropped 3; count of bases not matched to a gene: 7. The CDR3 covers 14 residues. CDR3: CASKLQGASYEQYF. The CDR3 DNA is TGTGCCAGTAAGCTACAGGGGGCGAGCTACGAGCAGTACTTC.

V and J are TRBV7-2 and TRBJ1-1, with TRBD1 as a possible D gene (5 bases). V lost 1 base and J lost 8, with 23 bases in between. The CDR3 length is 17 residues. Germline lookup yields CDR1 SGHTA and CDR2 FQGNSA. Written as DNA, the CDR3 is TGTGCCAGCAGCTTAGTGGTGGTGTCCAGGGAAGTCAAGGAAGCTTTCTTT. This translates into CASSLVVVSREVKEAFF.

This clone has a single count. The chain couples TRBV10-3 to TRBJ1-3, with 11 bases matching TRBD1. Trimming cost V 10 bases and J 4 bases; bases outside gene matches: 9. From germline, CDR1 is ENHRY and CDR2 SYGVKD. This CDR3 is 15 amino acids long. CDR3 in amino acids: CATMVDRGLGNTIYF. For the CDR3, the DNA is TGTGCCACCATGGTGGACAGGGGGCTCGGAAACACCATATATTTT.

CDR3 loop: CASSPAGQALSGNTIYF. Written as DNA, the CDR3 is TGTGCCAGCAGCCCTGCTGGGCAGGCCCTCTCTGGAAACACCATATATTTT. The V and J genes are TRBV28 and TRBJ1-3; D remains ambiguous. This CDR3 region has 17 residues. Germline values: CDR1 MDHEN, CDR2 SYDVKM. V lost 6 bases to trimming and J lost 0 bases, with 18 bases between them.

The genes are TRBV7-3 and TRBJ2-6; D uncertain. CDR1 SGHTA and CDR2 FQGTGA come from the germline V gene. The V gene lost 2 bases and the J gene lost 2 bases, with 4 bases spanning the gap. This CDR3 spans 14 amino acids. CDR3 amino acids: CASSLSAGANVLTF. The CDR3, as DNA: TGTGCCAGCAGCTTATCGGCTGGGGCCAACGTCCTGACTTTC.

This chain uses TRBV18 with TRBJ2-1, with D possibly matching TRBD1 (6 bases). Germline V CDR1 and CDR2: KGHSH, LQKENI. V was shortened by 6 bases and J by 0 bases, with 12 bases between the two germline ends. The CDR3 extends over 15 amino acids. CDR3: CASSLRQASYNEQFF. CDR3 nucleotide sequence: TGTGCCAGCTCCCTCCGACAGGCCTCCTACAATGAGCAGTTCTTC.

This chain uses TRBV30 with TRBJ1-1; D is perhaps TRBD1 (5 bases). CDR1 and CDR2 (germline): GTSNPN, SVGIG (reference sequence). The CDR3 consists of 13 residues. V lost 1 base and J lost 7, with 13 bases in between. CDR3 nucleotide sequence: TGTGCCTGGAGTGCTTTCGGGGCCAGTGAAGCTTTCTTT. Amino acid sequence: CAWSAFGASEAFF.

The chain uses TRBV4-1 and TRBJ1-6, with D unclear. Germline assignment: CDR1 MGHRA and CDR2 YSYEKL. V was cut by 3 bases and J by 14 bases, with 14 bases left in between. The CDR3 contains 13 residues. In DNA form, the CDR3 reads TGCGCCAGCAGCCACCCCGCGGGCGTTGCCCTCCACTTT. It codes for CASSHPAGVALHF.

As DNA, the CDR3 is TGCGCCAGCAGTGAGTCGAAGGCGGGGTTCGGGGCCCAGTACTTC. It specifies CASSESKAGFGAQYF. The chain is built from TRBV10-1 and TRBJ2-5, with a tentative D call TRBD2 (6 bases). There are 15 residues in the CDR3. Trimming took off 0 bases at V and 9 bases at J, with 17 bases between the two ends. CDR1 is WNHNN, CDR2 SYGVQD, per germline (reference sequence).

V is TRBV2 and J is TRBJ2-5; D is possibly TRBD2 (5 bases). Trimming removed 5 bases from V and 1 base from J, with 14 bases in between. This CDR3 region has 15 residues. Germline CDR1 is SNHLY and CDR2 is FYNNEI. CDR3 in amino acids: CASSFQRTGQETQYF. The CDR3 DNA follows: TGTGCCAGCAGTTTTCAAAGGACTGGCCAAGAGACCCAGTACTTC. The variable domain in full, with the rest retrieved from reference TRBV2 and TRBJ2-5, is EPEVTQTPSHQVTQMGQEVILRCVPISNHLYFYWYRQILGQKVEFLVSFYNNEISEKSEIFDDQFSVERPDGSNFTLKIRSTKLEDSAMYFCASSFQRTGQETQYFGPGTRLLVL.